Listed here are 21 T cell receptor beta chains from one sample, sequenced in a study of early T cells in non-severe SARS-CoV-2 infection. TCRdb recomputed calls from the 5' RACE reads with MiXCR, one row per CDR3 protein. There are approximately 69,000 distinct CDR3 sequences in the sample; over 10% occur only once, and around 6% lies in the top ten. This material consisted of whole blood, taken at baseline. The origin of the receptors is an adult who was a healthcare worker with PCR-confirmed SARS-CoV-2 infection or an uninfected control (not recorded which).

This clonotype was detected only a few times. This chain connects TRBV14 to TRBJ2-1; 7 bases align to TRBD2. This CDR3 contains 16 residues. Germline V gene data show CDR1 as SGHDN and CDR2 as FVKESK. J lost 0 bases, V lost 4 bases, and 6 bases had no gene match. The CDR3 loop reads CASSPWGGISYNEQFF. The CDR3 coding sequence is TGTGCCAGCAGCCCTTGGGGGGGAATCTCCTACAATGAGCAGTTCTTC.

V usage is TRBV19 and J usage is TRBJ2-5; the D gene is possibly TRBD2 (7 bases). Trimming pared 3 bases from V and 5 bases from J, leaving 19 bases between. Germline loops: CDR1 LNHDA, CDR2 SQIVND (reference sequence). The CDR3 totals 16 residues. The CDR3 loop reads CASSIVLTGGGETQYF. CDR3 DNA sequence: TGTGCCAGTAGTATTGTTCTTACGGGGGGCGGGGAGACCCAGTACTTC.

This clonotype came up many times. V and J are TRBV7-9 and TRBJ2-1; 9 bases are shared with TRBD1. The V gene end was trimmed by 5 bases and the J gene end by 5 bases; junction bases not matched to a gene: 7. Germline lookup yields CDR1 SEHNR and CDR2 FQNEAQ (reference sequence). CDR3 length equals 15 residues. The CDR3 bases are TGTGCCAGCAGCAGTACGGACAGGGGCCACAATGAGCAGTTCTTC. Translating gives CASSSTDRGHNEQFF.

This clonotype was seen a few times. The chain is built from TRBV2 and TRBJ2-1; 10 bases align to TRBD2. The CDR3 has 15 amino acids. Unmatched junction bases numbered 8, after V lost 3 bases and J lost 9 bases. Germline loops: CDR1 SNHLY, CDR2 FYNNEI. CDR3 sequence reads: CASSEGLAGVSEQFF. The CDR3 nucleotides read TGTGCCAGCAGTGAGGGGCTAGCGGGAGTGAGTGAGCAGTTCTTC.

V and J are TRBV7-2 and TRBJ2-7; tentatively, D is TRBD2 (5 bases). Germline V gives CDR1 SGHTA, CDR2 FQGNSA. The CDR3 extends over 13 amino acids. Trimming removed 4 bases from V and 3 bases from J, with 10 bases in between. The CDR3 nucleotides read TGTGCCAGCAGCTCCAGGACTGACTACGAGCAGTACTTC. The encoded protein is CASSSRTDYEQYF.

This clonotype was found many times. V is TRBV6-2 or TRBV6-3 and J is TRBJ2-1; D is possibly TRBD2 (6 bases). Per germline, CDR1 MNHEY and CDR2 SVGEGT. The CDR3 sequence is 13 residues long. V was shortened by 7 bases and J by 9 bases, with 16 bases between the two germline ends. CDR3 residues: CASTEPGRGEQFF. DNA for the CDR3: TGTGCCAGCACCGAACCCGGGCGGGGTGAGCAGTTCTTC.

The genes are TRBV29-1 and TRBJ2-7; maybe TRBD1 (6 bases). CDR3 size: 13 residues. CDR1 and CDR2 (germline): SQVTM, ANQGSEA. The V and J ends lost 7 bases and 6 bases respectively, with 19 bases between them. This CDR3 reads CSGAEPVGGEQYF. For the CDR3, the DNA is TGCAGCGGCGCCGAACCCGTAGGGGGCGAGCAGTACTTC.

On this clonotype itself: A clone one base away is much larger, so this may be a read error. The chain has TRBV7-2 and TRBJ1-2, with 8 bases identical to TRBD1. The junction had 8 bases not matched to a gene; V was cut back by 8 bases and J by 6 bases. The CDR3 runs 13 residues. Germline CDR1 and CDR2: SGHTA and FQGNSA. Written as DNA, the CDR3 is TGTGCCAGCGGCCCGTCAGGGGGCAATGGCTACACCTTC. Its protein product is CASGPSGGNGYTF. Combining the CDR3 with reference TRBV7-2 and TRBJ1-2 gives the whole variable domain GAGVSQSPSNKVTEKGKDVELRCDPISGHTALYWYRQSLGQGLEFLIYFQGNSAPDKSGLPSDRFSAERTGGSVSTLTIQRTQQEDSAVYLCASGPSGGNGYTFGSGTRLTVV.

This clonotype is medium-sized in the sample. The genes are TRBV7-3 and TRBJ2-1; no definite D call. The CDR3 is 12 amino acids. CDR1 is SGHTA and CDR2 is FQGTGA in the germline V gene. The V end lost 2 bases, the J end lost 10 bases, and 9 bases lay between the germline ends. The CDR3 nucleotides read TGTGCCAGCAGCTTATTGGGTAGCGAGCAGTTCTTC. It encodes CASSLLGSEQFF.

This clonotype has ten or more counts. This chain joins TRBV20-1 and TRBJ2-1, with 9 bases matching TRBD2. The germline V gene encodes CDR1 DFQATT and CDR2 SNEGSKA (reference sequence). This CDR3 has 15 amino acids. V lost 3 bases, J lost 8 bases, and 11 bases stayed unmatched. Here the CDR3 reads CSASRAGGIGDEQFF. CDR3 sequence (DNA): TGCAGTGCTAGTCGAGCGGGAGGCATCGGCGATGAGCAGTTCTTC.

This clonotype was seen only a few times. J is TRBJ1-1 and V is TRBV3-1, with 7 bases that match TRBD1. The ends lost 3 bases at V and 13 bases at J; junction bases unmatched: 8. From germline, CDR1 is LGHDT and CDR2 YNNKEL (reference sequence). The CDR3 loop spans 12 amino acids. In nucleotides, the CDR3 is TGTGCCAGCAGCCATCAAGGACAGGTGCATTTCTTT. Protein: CASSHQGQVHFF.

The sample holds a few counts of this clonotype. The rearrangement uses TRBV5-1 and TRBJ1-6, with 9 bases aligning to TRBD1. Losses at the gene ends were 6 bases for V and 9 bases for J; bases not matched to a gene: 13. The CDR3 contains 16 residues. Per the germline V gene, CDR1 is SGHRS and CDR2 is YFSETQ. CDR3 nucleotides: TGCGCCAGCATGATGGGTTTCGGGACAGGGACTTCACCCCTCCACTTT. Its translation is CASMMGFGTGTSPLHF.

The chain couples TRBV12-3 or TRBV12-4 to TRBJ2-1, with 9 bases that match TRBD1. The CDR3 is 14 amino acids. The V gene end was trimmed by 5 bases and the J gene end by 6 bases; junction bases not matched to a gene: 5. CDR3 protein: CASSLTTGGNEQFF. The CDR3 DNA reads TGTGCCAGCAGTCTAACGACAGGGGGCAATGAGCAGTTCTTC.

This clonotype has a handful of counts. The chain joins TRBV7-6 to TRBJ2-1; 9 bases line up with TRBD1. The CDR3 is made up of 15 amino acids. Germline V gene sequence: CDR1 SGHVS, CDR2 FNYEAQ. V was clipped by 3 bases and J by 2 bases; unmatched bases: 2. The CDR3 coding sequence is TGTGCCAGCAGCTTGGGGACAGGGCCCTACAATGAGCAGTTCTTC. Protein sequence: CASSLGTGPYNEQFF.

This clonotype was observed a few times. The CDR3 nucleotides read TGTGCCAGCAGCTCAGGGGTAGGTGAGCAGTTCTTC. This gives the protein CASSSGVGEQFF. This sequence joins TRBV11-2 and TRBJ2-1, with a tentative D call TRBD1 (6 bases). CDR3 length: 12 residues. In germline, CDR1 is SGHAT, CDR2 FQNNGV. The germline V and J ends were trimmed by 4 bases and 9 bases, with 10 bases remaining between them.

Ten or more counts support this clonotype. V gene TRBV12-3 or TRBV12-4 combines with J gene TRBJ2-6; 7 nucleotides align to TRBD2. The CDR3 sequence is 15 residues long. Trimming at V came to 7 bases and at J to 1 base, leaving 4 bases not matched to a gene. The CDR3 region is CASTYGRSGANVLTF. DNA for the CDR3: TGTGCCAGCACCTACGGGAGGTCTGGGGCCAACGTCCTGACTTTC.

A few counts support this clonotype. This chain links TRBV29-1 with TRBJ2-3; D is unclear. CDR1 SQVTM and CDR2 ANQGSEA come from the germline V gene. The V end lost 1 base, the J end lost 2 bases, and 10 bases lay between the germline ends. This CDR3 is 14 amino acids long. CDR3 in DNA: TGCAGCGTTGAAGTAGTTGGGGTCACAGATACGCAGTATTTT. Amino acids: CSVEVVGVTDTQYF.

The J gene is TRBJ2-2, the V gene TRBV14; TRBD1 is a possible D gene (7 bases). Germline-derived CDR1 and CDR2 are SGHDN and FVKESK. CDR3 length: 17 residues. V gave up 1 base and J gave up 6 bases, with 18 bases separating them. CDR3 loop: CASSQAWRGRFPGELFF. The CDR3, as DNA: TGTGCCAGCAGCCAAGCTTGGAGGGGGCGCTTCCCCGGGGAGCTGTTTTTT.

This clonotype was counted many times. V gene TRBV7-9 combines with J gene TRBJ2-2; TRBD2 is a possible D gene (5 bases). The V end was cut by 2 bases, the J end by 0 bases, with 13 bases between. Germline CDR1 reads SEHNR; CDR2 reads FQNEAQ (reference sequence). The CDR3 totals 17 residues. The CDR3 DNA reads TGTGCCAGCAGCTTACCCTCGGGGAGAACGAACACCGGGGAGCTGTTTTTT. It codes for CASSLPSGRTNTGELFF.

This clonotype was recorded a few times. J is TRBJ2-5 and V is TRBV9, with D hard to call. This CDR3 contains 14 residues. V was cut by 3 bases and J by 5 bases, with 14 bases left in between. Germline loops: CDR1 SGDLS, CDR2 YYNGEE. CDR3 sequence reads: CASSAQTGGETQYF. The CDR3 DNA sequence: TGTGCCAGCAGCGCCCAGACCGGTGGGGAGACCCAGTACTTC.

DNA for the CDR3: TGTGCCAGCTCACTGTCGCCAGGGGGCAAGGGCACTGAAGCTTTCTTT. Its translation: CASSLSPGGKGTEAFF. The V call is TRBV18, the J call TRBJ1-1, with 8 bases aligning to TRBD1. The V and J ends lost 4 bases and 4 bases, in that order; junction bases with no gene match: 11. The CDR3 has 16 amino acids. From germline, CDR1 is KGHSH and CDR2 LQKENI.